One sample yielded the 2 T cell receptor beta chains listed below, sequenced in a study of shared clonotypes between healthy human individuals. The method was immunoSEQ multiplex PCR; TCRdb's version includes in-frame clones alone and lacks a portion of them. Of millions of clones in the sample, 93% were seen once. Specimen: naive CD4+ T cells from PBMCs. The subset was: CD45RA+ positively selected. The origin of the receptors is a man aged 18 to 29 in good health. Some clones in this sample may be carry-over from other donors' samples.

The chain joins TRBV7-2 to TRBJ2-1; 8 bases are a match to TRBD2. Germline V gene sequence: CDR1 SGHTA, CDR2 FQGNSA. The CDR3 covers 18 residues. J gave up 0 bases and V 3 bases, and 10 bases lay outside the gene matches. The chain's CDR3 is CASSFVGSGTYSYNEQFF. CDR3 DNA sequence: TGTGCCAGCAGCTTTGTGGGTAGCGGGACGTACTCCTACAATGAGCAGTTCTTC.

This clone was detected once. V gene TRBV10-3 combines with J gene TRBJ1-2; the D gene is possibly TRBD1 (6 bases). V lost 7 bases, J lost 3 bases, and 12 bases lay in between. Germline values: CDR1 ENHRY, CDR2 SYGVKD. This CDR3 is 13 amino acids long. The CDR3 DNA reads as TGTGCCATCAACAAAGGGGGGGACTATGGCTACACCTTC. This sequence encodes CAINKGGDYGYTF.